The rows below give T cell receptor beta chains drawn from one sample of a study of blood T cell repertoires in COVID-19. The data were produced by immunoSEQ multiplex PCR, yet TCRdb's version contains in-frame clones alone and is incomplete. The table has some 42,000 clones, more than 75% seen once; the top ten hold over 25%. The specimen sequenced was peripheral blood. The receptors shown here come from an elderly man with acute or convalescent COVID-19. CDR3s include the opening cysteine and the closing phenylalanine or tryptophan. A D gene is named only where the DNA matches it firmly. For some rows the clone size is stated as once, few or many, or as a class when expanded; others skip it.

cdr3_nt,cdr3_aa,d_call,clone_size,j_call,v_call
TGTGCCAGCAGACCCCAGGGGGGTAGGGCGAACACTGAAGCTTTCTTT,CASRPQGGRANTEAFF,TRBD1,NA,TRBJ1-1,TRBV7-2
TGTGCCAGCAGTTTGAGCGGGGGGCCCTTAGATACGCAGTATTTT,CASSLSGGPLDTQYF,TRBD2,NA,TRBJ2-3,TRBV27
TGCAGCGTTGAGGAGGGCCCAAATTCACCCCTCCACTTT,CSVEEGPNSPLHF,NA,NA,TRBJ1-6,TRBV29-1
TGTGCCAGCAGTGAAAACGGGGGTAACCCTACCTACAATGAGCAGTTCTTC,CASSENGGNPTYNEQFF,NA,NA,TRBJ2-1,TRBV6-1
TGTGCCAGTAGTATAGCAATGTGGGCCAACGTCCTGACTTTC,CASSIAMWANVLTF,NA,NA,TRBJ2-6,TRBV19
TGCGCCAGCGCGGCTAGCATGAACACTGAAGCTTTCTTT,CASAASMNTEAFF,NA,NA,TRBJ1-1,TRBV5-1
TGTGCCAGCAGCTTAGAAGCGGCAGGGACCCAGTACTTC,CASSLEAAGTQYF,NA,NA,TRBJ2-5,TRBV7-9
TGTGCCAGCAGGGAGAGGGACAGGCTGGGGACCCAGTACTTC,CASRERDRLGTQYF,TRBD1,NA,TRBJ2-5,TRBV5-6
TGTGCCAGCAGTTTTACCGGTTCCGTTGTGCCCCAGCATTTT,CASSFTGSVVPQHF,NA,once,TRBJ1-5,TRBV28
TGTGCCAGCTCAAATGGACAGCTTAGCAATCAGCCCCAGCATTTT,CASSNGQLSNQPQHF,NA,NA,TRBJ1-5,TRBV18
TGCGCCAGCAGCGTACGACTAGCGGGAGCATACGAGCAGTACTTC,CASSVRLAGAYEQYF,TRBD2,NA,TRBJ2-7,TRBV4-1
TGTGCCAGCAGCTCTTTACTCTCCTACAATGAGCAGTTCTTC,CASSSLLSYNEQFF,NA,NA,TRBJ2-1,TRBV9
TGCAGCGGTAGACTAGCGGGGAGCTCCTACAATGAGCAGTTCTTC,CSGRLAGSSYNEQFF,TRBD2,NA,TRBJ2-1,TRBV29-1
TGCAGCGCTCGACAGGGCCCAGAAGCTTTCTTT,CSARQGPEAFF,TRBD1,NA,TRBJ1-1,TRBV29-1
TGTGCCAGCAGCTTATTGGGACAGTCAGACGAGCAGTACTTC,CASSLLGQSDEQYF,TRBD1,few,TRBJ2-7,TRBV7-3
TGTGCCAGCAGTAGCGGGAGCACAGATACGCAGTATTTT,CASSSGSTDTQYF,NA,NA,TRBJ2-3,TRBV6-5
TGCAGTGCTAGTCAGTTAGGGGACAGGGGGCGTGAGCAGTTCTTC,CSASQLGDRGREQFF,TRBD1,NA,TRBJ2-1,TRBV20-1
TGCGCCAGCAGCTGGGACAGGGCAACTAATGAAAAACTGTTTTTT,CASSWDRATNEKLFF,TRBD1,NA,TRBJ1-4,TRBV5-1
TGTGCCAGCAGCGCCCGACCGGGACAGGCCGCCTACGAGCAGTACTTC,CASSARPGQAAYEQYF,TRBD1,NA,TRBJ2-7,TRBV7-6
TGCAGTGAAGACAGGGTAAGGAACACCATATATTTT,CSEDRVRNTIYF,TRBD1,NA,TRBJ1-3,TRBV29-1
TGTGCCAGCAGCCAAGGGGGGGGGCAGTACACTGAAGCTTTCTTT,CASSQGGGQYTEAFF,NA,NA,TRBJ1-1,TRBV3-1/TRBV3-2
TGTGCCACCAGCGGAGGTTCGGGGGGTTTGGAGACCCAGTACTTC,CATSGGSGGLETQYF,TRBD2,NA,TRBJ2-5,TRBV15
TGTGCCAGTAGTATGGTACAGGGGGCGCTTGGTTATGGCTACACCTTC,CASSMVQGALGYGYTF,TRBD1,NA,TRBJ1-2,TRBV19
TGTGCCAGCCGCCATTCTGACAGGTGCACAGATACGCAGTATTTT,CASRHSDRCTDTQYF,NA,NA,TRBJ2-3,TRBV21-1
TGTGCCAGCAGCCCCCAGGGGCTTATAGACAGGGAAGAGGGGAAAGCTTTCTTT,CASSPQGLIDREEGKAFF,TRBD1,few,TRBJ1-1,TRBV7-3
TGTGCCAGCAGTGCCGGGACTTGGGATCAGCCCCAGCATTTT,CASSAGTWDQPQHF,NA,once,TRBJ1-5,TRBV2
TGTGCCAGTAGTCAGGGGAGAGAGACTGAAGCTTTCTTT,CASSQGRETEAFF,NA,NA,TRBJ1-1,TRBV19
TGTGCCAGTAGGCCCACGGGACAGAGATACATGAACACTGAAGCTTTCTTT,CASRPTGQRYMNTEAFF,TRBD1,NA,TRBJ1-1,TRBV19
TGTGCCAGCAGCCAAGAGGGACTAGCTCGAGGGGAGACCCAGTACTTC,CASSQEGLARGETQYF,TRBD2,NA,TRBJ2-5,TRBV4-2
TGTGCCAGCAGCCAGGGGGAGACTGAAGCTTTCTTT,CASSQGETEAFF,TRBD1,NA,TRBJ1-1,TRBV28
TGTGCCAGCTCGTCCTCAGGGCCTGGCTACACCTTC,CASSSSGPGYTF,NA,NA,TRBJ1-2,TRBV18
TGTGCCAGCTCACCACGGAAGAGCGATGAAAAACTGTTTTTT,CASSPRKSDEKLFF,NA,NA,TRBJ1-4,TRBV18
TGTGCCAGCAGCGTAGGTGGGACTAGCGGCACAGATACGCAGTATTTT,CASSVGGTSGTDTQYF,TRBD2,NA,TRBJ2-3,TRBV9
TGCGCCAGCAGCCAAGATTACGGGGCAACTAATGAAAAACTGTTTTTT,CASSQDYGATNEKLFF,NA,NA,TRBJ1-4,TRBV4-1
TGCAGCGTTGGACTGAAGTATGGCTACACCTTC,CSVGLKYGYTF,NA,NA,TRBJ1-2,TRBV29-1
TGTGCCAGCAGCTTGGCCGGAAGGGGAAGGGTGCAAGAGACCCAGTACTTC,CASSLAGRGRVQETQYF,NA,NA,TRBJ2-5,TRBV5-4
TGTGCCAGCAGAGCAGGGGTCGCCTACGAGCAGTACTTC,CASRAGVAYEQYF,NA,NA,TRBJ2-7,TRBV27
TGTGCCAGCAGTTACTCCGGGACAGGGGGCTACACCTTC,CASSYSGTGGYTF,TRBD1,NA,TRBJ1-2,TRBV6-5
TGTGCCAGCAGACGCGGGGGTTCTAGCACAGATACGCAGTATTTT,CASRRGGSSTDTQYF,TRBD2,NA,TRBJ2-3,TRBV6-5
TGTGCCAGCAGCCAAGATCGAAGGACAGGGTGGACTAATGAAAAACTGTTTTTT,CASSQDRRTGWTNEKLFF,TRBD1,NA,TRBJ1-4,TRBV3-1/TRBV3-2
TGTGCCAGCAGGAGGACAGATACGCAGTATTTT,CASRRTDTQYF,NA,few,TRBJ2-3,TRBV12-3/TRBV12-4
TGTGCCTGGCTACAGGGTGGCTATGGCTACACCTTC,CAWLQGGYGYTF,NA,NA,TRBJ1-2,TRBV30
TGTGCCAGCAGTCTCGGGACAGGGAAGACGTCCGAGCAGTACTTC,CASSLGTGKTSEQYF,TRBD1,NA,TRBJ2-7,TRBV28
TGCAGCGTTGACGTGGGGGGGGGCACAGATACGCAGTATTTT,CSVDVGGGTDTQYF,TRBD2,NA,TRBJ2-3,TRBV29-1
TGTGCCAGCAGTGTCGGGGGAATCGCTGGCTACACCTTC,CASSVGGIAGYTF,NA,NA,TRBJ1-2,TRBV6-1
TGCGCCAGCAGCTGGACTAGCGGGAGTTTCGACGAGCAGTACTTC,CASSWTSGSFDEQYF,TRBD2,NA,TRBJ2-7,TRBV5-1
TGTGCCAGCAGCCTACAGGCAGAGACCCAGTACTTC,CASSLQAETQYF,NA,NA,TRBJ2-5,TRBV7-8
TGCAGCGTTGAAGGACAGCCCTACGAGCAGTACTTC,CSVEGQPYEQYF,NA,NA,TRBJ2-7,TRBV29-1
TGTGCCAGCAGCGTAGATCAGGGGAACACTGAAGCTTTCTTT,CASSVDQGNTEAFF,NA,NA,TRBJ1-1,TRBV9
TGTGCCAGCAGCGCGTCAGTTAGGGGAACTGGAAACACCATATATTTT,CASSASVRGTGNTIYF,NA,NA,TRBJ1-3,TRBV11-2
TGCGCCAGCAGCTTAAGGACAATTTCCACATTTAACTATGGCTACACCTTC,CASSLRTISTFNYGYTF,NA,once,TRBJ1-2,TRBV5-1
TGTGCCAGCAGCCCCCTGGCACAGAACCAAGAGACCCAGTACTTC,CASSPLAQNQETQYF,NA,NA,TRBJ2-5,TRBV7-6